These 7 T cell receptor beta chains were sequenced from one sample in a study of CD8+ T cells in alopecia areata. Once RNA had been extracted, it was reverse transcribed into cDNA to act as the sequencing template. TCRdb's table, derived via immunoSEQ multiplex PCR, lists solely in-frame clones and lacks some. Here the sample spans approximately 66,000 clones, approximately 58% being singletons. The source material was CD8+ T cells sorted from blood, sampled at week 0. The receptors derive from a human donor with alopecia areata.

The chain uses TRBV5-1 and TRBJ1-5; D is perhaps TRBD1 (5 bases). Germline V gene lookup returns CDR1 SGHRS and CDR2 YFSETQ. Trimming shortened V by 0 bases and J by 6 bases, and 13 bases separated the two germline ends. The CDR3 consists of 15 residues. CDR3 coding DNA: TGCGCCAGCAGCTTGGGAGACGCAGGGAGTCAGCCCCAGCATTTT. Translating gives CASSLGDAGSQPQHF.

V is TRBV30 and J is TRBJ2-1, with 11 positions matching TRBD2. Trimming took 0 bases from V and 11 from J; bases not matched to a gene: 3. Germline V gives CDR1 GTSNPN, CDR2 SVGIG (reference sequence). The CDR3 runs to 13 residues. In nucleotides, the CDR3 is TGTGCCTGGAGTGTACTAGCGGGAGTACAGCAGTTCTTC. Translating gives CAWSVLAGVQQFF.

The chain recombines TRBV29-1 with TRBJ2-1; 8 nucleotides line up with TRBD2. With 3 bases clipped from V and 2 bases from J, the junction kept 3 bases outside the gene matches. The CDR3 spans 14 residues. Per the germline V gene, CDR1 is SQVTM and CDR2 is ANQGSEA. The chain's CDR3 is CSVEDGRAYNEQFF. DNA for the CDR3: TGCAGCGTTGAGGACGGGAGGGCCTACAATGAGCAGTTCTTC.

This clone was detected many times. J is TRBJ2-1 and V is TRBV19; D unresolved. Germline V CDR1 and CDR2: LNHDA, SQIVND (reference sequence). This CDR3 comprises 14 residues. Deletions cut 5 bases from V and 4 bases from J, with 12 bases between. The CDR3 here is CASSPRSQYNEQFF. The CDR3, as DNA: TGTGCCAGTAGTCCCCGTTCGCAGTACAATGAGCAGTTCTTC.

This chain links TRBV2 with TRBJ1-2; TRBD1 matches 10 bases. This CDR3 has 14 amino acids. With V trimmed by 4 bases and J by 4 bases, 3 bases remained unmatched. The germline CDR1 and CDR2 sequences are SNHLY and FYNNEI. The DNA for the CDR3 is TGTGCCAGCAGTGGCCGACAGGGGGCCTATGGCTACACCTTC. Translating gives CASSGRQGAYGYTF. Full variable domain (rest looked up from reference TRBV2 and TRBJ1-2): EPEVTQTPSHQVTQMGQEVILRCVPISNHLYFYWYRQILGQKVEFLVSFYNNEISEKSEIFDDQFSVERPDGSNFTLKIRSTKLEDSAMYFCASSGRQGAYGYTFGSGTRLTVV.

V usage is TRBV10-3 and J usage is TRBJ2-7; D ambiguous. CDR1 is ENHRY and CDR2 is SYGVKD in the germline V gene. CDR3 length: 11 amino acids. Trimming pared 6 bases from V and 7 bases from J, leaving 10 bases between. CDR3 residues: CAIRISGEQYF. The CDR3 coding sequence is TGTGCCATCAGGATCAGTGGAGAGCAGTACTTC.

V and J are TRBV11-2 and TRBJ1-1; TRBD1 aligns across 7 bases. In germline, CDR1 is SGHAT, CDR2 FQNNGV. The CDR3 extends over 14 amino acids. V lost 3 bases and J lost 4; bases outside the gene matches: 5. CDR3 sequence (DNA): TGTGCCAGCAGCTTGGAAGGGGGCGGCACTGAAGCTTTCTTT. Encoded protein: CASSLEGGGTEAFF.